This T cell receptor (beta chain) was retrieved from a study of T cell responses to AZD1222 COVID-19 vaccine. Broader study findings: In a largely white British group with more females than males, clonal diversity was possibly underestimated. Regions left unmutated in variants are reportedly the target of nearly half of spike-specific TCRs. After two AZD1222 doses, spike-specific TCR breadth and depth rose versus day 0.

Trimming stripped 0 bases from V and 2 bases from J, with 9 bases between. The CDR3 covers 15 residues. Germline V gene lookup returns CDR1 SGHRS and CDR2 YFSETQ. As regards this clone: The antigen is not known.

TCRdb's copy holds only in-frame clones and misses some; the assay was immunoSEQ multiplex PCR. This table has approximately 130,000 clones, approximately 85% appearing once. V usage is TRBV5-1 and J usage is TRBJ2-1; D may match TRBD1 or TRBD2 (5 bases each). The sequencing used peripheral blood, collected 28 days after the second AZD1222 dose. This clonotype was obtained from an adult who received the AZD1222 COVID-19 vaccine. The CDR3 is CASSLGGEPYNEQFF. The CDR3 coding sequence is TGCGCCAGCAGCTTGGGAGGGGAACCCTACAATGAGCAGTTCTTC.